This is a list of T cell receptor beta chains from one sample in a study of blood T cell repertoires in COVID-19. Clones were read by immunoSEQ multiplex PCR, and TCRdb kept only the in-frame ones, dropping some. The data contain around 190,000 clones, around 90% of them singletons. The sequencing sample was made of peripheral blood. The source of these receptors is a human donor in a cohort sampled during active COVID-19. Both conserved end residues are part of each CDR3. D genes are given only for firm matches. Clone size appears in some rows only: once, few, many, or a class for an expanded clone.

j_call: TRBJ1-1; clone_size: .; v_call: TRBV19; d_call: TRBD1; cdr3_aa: CASSKTGAMNTEAFF; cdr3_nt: TGTGCCAGTAGTAAAACAGGGGCCATGAACACTGAAGCTTTCTTT
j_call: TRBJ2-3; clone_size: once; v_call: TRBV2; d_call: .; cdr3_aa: CASSDLGLPTDTQYF; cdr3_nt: TGTGCCAGCAGTGATCTTGGACTCCCCACAGATACGCAGTATTTT
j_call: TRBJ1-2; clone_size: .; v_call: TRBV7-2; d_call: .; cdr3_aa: CASSFAGSNYGYTF; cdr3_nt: TGTGCCAGCAGCTTCGCAGGATCTAACTATGGCTACACCTTC
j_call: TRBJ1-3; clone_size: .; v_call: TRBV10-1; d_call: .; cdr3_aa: CASSDPGQGNTIYF; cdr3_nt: TGCGCCAGCAGTGATCCAGGGCAAGGAAACACCATATATTTT
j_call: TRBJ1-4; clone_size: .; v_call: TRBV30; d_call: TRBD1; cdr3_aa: CAWSVSGQGALANEKLFF; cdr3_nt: TGTGCCTGGAGTGTGTCGGGACAGGGGGCTTTAGCTAATGAAAAACTGTTTTTT
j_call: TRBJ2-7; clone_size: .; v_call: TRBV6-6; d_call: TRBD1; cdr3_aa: CASLARTGSYEQYF; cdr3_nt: TGTGCCAGCCTCGCTCGGACAGGATCCTACGAGCAGTACTTC
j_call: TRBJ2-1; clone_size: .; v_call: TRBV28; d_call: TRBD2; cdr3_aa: CASTSLAGGSYNEQFF; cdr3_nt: TGTGCCAGCACCTCCTTAGCGGGAGGATCTTACAATGAGCAGTTCTTC
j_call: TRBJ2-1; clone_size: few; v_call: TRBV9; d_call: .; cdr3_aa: CASSVGVRQPNEQFF; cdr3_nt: TGTGCCAGCAGCGTAGGTGTCAGGCAACCTAATGAGCAGTTCTTC
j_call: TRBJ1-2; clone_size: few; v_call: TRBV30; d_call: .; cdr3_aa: CAWSADGGDYGYTF; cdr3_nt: TGTGCCTGGAGTGCTGACGGAGGAGACTATGGCTACACCTTC
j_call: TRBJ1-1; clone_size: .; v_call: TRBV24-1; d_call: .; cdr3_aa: CATMDEAGRAFF; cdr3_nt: TGTGCCACCATGGATGAGGCGGGGCGAGCTTTCTTT
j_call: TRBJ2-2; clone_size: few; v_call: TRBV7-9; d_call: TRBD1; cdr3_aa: CASSFYRGGNTGELFF; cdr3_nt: TGTGCCAGCAGCTTCTACAGGGGTGGGAACACCGGGGAGCTGTTTTTT
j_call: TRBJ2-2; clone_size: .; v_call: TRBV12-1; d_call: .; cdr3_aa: CASSQGGNTGELFF; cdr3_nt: TGTGCCAGCAGCCAGGGGGGGAACACCGGGGAGCTGTTTTTT
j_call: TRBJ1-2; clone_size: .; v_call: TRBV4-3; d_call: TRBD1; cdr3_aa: CASSQELGTGLYGYTF; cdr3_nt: TGCGCCAGCAGCCAAGAGCTCGGGACAGGTCTCTATGGCTACACCTTC
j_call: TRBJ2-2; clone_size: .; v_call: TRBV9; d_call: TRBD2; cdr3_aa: CASSVAGGNTGELFF; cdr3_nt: TGTGCCAGCAGCGTAGCGGGGGGAAACACCGGGGAGCTGTTTTTT
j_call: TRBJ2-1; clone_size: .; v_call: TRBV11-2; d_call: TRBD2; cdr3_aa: CASSFLAGGWYNEQFF; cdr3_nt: TGTGCCAGCAGCTTTCTAGCGGGGGGTTGGTACAATGAGCAGTTCTTC
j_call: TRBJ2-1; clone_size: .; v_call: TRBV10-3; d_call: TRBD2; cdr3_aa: CAIRESSGGYNEQFF; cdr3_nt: TGTGCCATCAGAGAATCTAGCGGGGGCTACAATGAGCAGTTCTTC
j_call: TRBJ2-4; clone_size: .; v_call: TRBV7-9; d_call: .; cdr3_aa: CASSISAGADIQYF; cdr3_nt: TGTGCCAGCAGCATATCAGCGGGCGCGGACATTCAGTACTTC
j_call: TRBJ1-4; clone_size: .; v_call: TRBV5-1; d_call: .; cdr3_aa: CASSAGTIDEKLFF; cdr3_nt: TGCGCCAGCAGCGCCGGGACAATTGATGAAAAACTGTTTTTT
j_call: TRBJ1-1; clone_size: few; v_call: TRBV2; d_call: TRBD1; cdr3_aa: CASSSDRATEAFF; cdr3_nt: TGTGCCAGCAGTTCAGACAGGGCCACTGAAGCTTTCTTT
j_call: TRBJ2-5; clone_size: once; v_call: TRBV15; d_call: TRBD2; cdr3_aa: CATSRAIGGAGETQYF; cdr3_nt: TGTGCCACCAGCAGAGCCATCGGGGGGGCCGGTGAGACCCAGTACTTC
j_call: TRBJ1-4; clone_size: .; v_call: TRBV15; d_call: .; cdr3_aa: CATSRDYDEKLFF; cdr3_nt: TGTGCCACCAGCAGAGATTATGATGAAAAACTGTTTTTT
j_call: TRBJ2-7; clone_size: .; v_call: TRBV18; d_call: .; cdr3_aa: CASSPPGSTRSSYEQYF; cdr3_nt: TGTGCCAGCTCACCACCGGGGAGCACCCGTAGCTCCTACGAGCAGTACTTC
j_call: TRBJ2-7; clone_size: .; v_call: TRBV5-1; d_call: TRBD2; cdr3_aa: CASSWKREGPHEQYF; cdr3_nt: TGCGCCAGCAGCTGGAAGCGGGAGGGCCCCCACGAGCAGTACTTC
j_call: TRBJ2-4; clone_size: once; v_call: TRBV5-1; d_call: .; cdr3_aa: CASSLGGGLSKNIQYF; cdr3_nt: TGCGCCAGCAGCTTGGGTGGGGGACTCTCCAAAAACATTCAGTACTTC
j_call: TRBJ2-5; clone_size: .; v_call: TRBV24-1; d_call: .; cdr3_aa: CATSDLGVGAQYF; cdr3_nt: TGTGCCACCAGTGATTTGGGTGTCGGGGCCCAGTACTTC
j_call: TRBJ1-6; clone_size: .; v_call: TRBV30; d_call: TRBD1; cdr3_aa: CAWSPRLGQVVSSPLHF; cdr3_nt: TGTGCCTGGAGTCCTCGACTGGGACAGGTGGTTAGCTCACCCCTCCACTTT
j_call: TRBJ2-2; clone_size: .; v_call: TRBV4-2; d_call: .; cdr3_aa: CASSGLASFKGELFF; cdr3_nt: TGTGCCAGCAGCGGCCTGGCTTCCTTTAAGGGGGAGCTGTTTTTT
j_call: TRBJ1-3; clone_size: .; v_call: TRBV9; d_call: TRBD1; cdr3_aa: CASSPEGPRDRVSRNTIYF; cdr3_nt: TGTGCCAGCAGCCCCGAAGGCCCCCGGGACAGGGTATCTCGAAACACCATATATTTT
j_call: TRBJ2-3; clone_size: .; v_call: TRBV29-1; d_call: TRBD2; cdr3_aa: CSVTGGSSQVTQYF; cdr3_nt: TGCAGCGTCACCGGGGGGAGCTCTCAGGTTACGCAGTATTTT
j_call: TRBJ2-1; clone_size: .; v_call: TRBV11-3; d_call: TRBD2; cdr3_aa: CASSRGGTGYNEQFF; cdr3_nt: TGTGCCAGCAGTCGGGGGGGGACGGGGTACAATGAGCAGTTCTTC
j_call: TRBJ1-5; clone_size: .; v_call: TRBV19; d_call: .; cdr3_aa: CASSRGNQPQHF; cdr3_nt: TGTGCCAGTAGTCGGGGCAATCAGCCCCAGCATTTT
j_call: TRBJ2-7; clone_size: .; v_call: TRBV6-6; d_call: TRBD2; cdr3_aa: CASRTSGNHEQYF; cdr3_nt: TGTGCCAGCAGGACTAGCGGGAACCACGAGCAGTACTTC
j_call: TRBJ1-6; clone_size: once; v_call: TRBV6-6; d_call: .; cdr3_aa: CASSQQGANSPLHF; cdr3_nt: TGTGCCAGCAGTCAACAGGGTGCCAATTCACCCCTCCACTTT